This T cell receptor beta chain was captured in a study of beta chain features in type 1 diabetes (dated by TCRdb to 2016 to 2018). Some background on the complete study: No differences in mean age, gender distribution, total cell number or subset yield were found between patients and healthy donors. A total of roughly 98,000,000 sorted cells were examined across all samples, and RNA yield correlated strongly with the number of cells per subset. The study compared TCRB repertoires of sorted circulating CD4+ T cell subsets between recently diagnosed type 1 diabetes patients and matched healthy donors. Regulatory and stem cell-like memory subsets were obtained from only 8 patients and roughly 8 healthy donors, while naive and central memory subsets were obtained from all 30 or so donors.

On the study overall, not on this receptor specifically: Because small numbers of individuals were included in the HLA sub-analyses, any influence of HLA type on TCRB rearrangement was left unresolved. A moderate but significant shortening of TCRB CDR3 length was observed in type 1 diabetes patients in all four CD4+ subsets. PCR might favor shorter templates, but patient and control samples were amplified and corrected together, so any skew would affect both groups equally. Naive, central memory and regulatory TCRB repertoires appeared to be more similar among patients than among healthy donors. At VDJ recombination sites, patients with type 1 diabetes made fewer insertions and deleted more nucleotides, a pattern implying thymic rearrangement abnormalities. Sequencing cDNA rather than genomic DNA could over-represent highly expressing activated cells, although activation and CD3 levels did not differ between groups.

Each donor gave one peripheral blood draw, approximately 0.11 L on average, collected into heparinised tubes. Naive, central memory, regulatory and stem cell-like memory CD4+ T cells were sorted on a BD FACSAria II using a panel including CD45RO, CCR7, CD25, CD127, CD95 and CD27. Every sorted population had a purity above 95%. PBMCs were isolated right away by Lymphoprep density gradient centrifugation and were stained directly, without culture. To minimize batch effects, samples were stained and sorted in pairs, one healthy donor with one patient per experiment. The CDR3, cysteine through phenylalanine, is 16 amino acids long. The only DNA kept is the CDR3, 48 bases in frame from the first base. Trimming leaves V shorter by 4 bases and J shorter by 0 bases, with the junction holding 6 bases beyond the gene matches. The germline V gene gives CDR1 as SGDLS and CDR2 as YYNGEE. A remark on this clone: Its antigen remains unidentified. One base away there is no much larger clone; base qualities are not given.

The entire amount of isolated RNA was reverse transcribed using the High Capacity cDNA Reverse Transcription Kit, so the sequenced TCRB transcripts were expressed ones. Deep immunoSEQ sequencing was performed on naive, central memory and regulatory T cell samples, with an average of around 3.5 million total reads per sample. Sorted cells were lysed in RLT buffer, and RNA was extracted using DNase-treated RNeasy Micro or Mini kits according to cell number. To prevent cross-contamination, each cell subset was processed individually, whereas patient and healthy donor samples were processed jointly. TCRB sequences were amplified from cDNA with the immunoSEQ multiplex PCR, producing 87-bp fragments spanning the CDR3 region. Sequencing of the amplicons was performed on the Illumina HiSeq platform. Per the source publication's procedure: Synthetic template baselines were used to correct PCR bias computationally, reads within Hamming distance 2 were collapsed together, and singletons that could not be merged were discarded. Reads were aligned to IMGT to assign V, D and J genes, CDR3 length, and insertions or deletions at six rearrangement sites. Within each subset, clonotype counts were normalized to sorted cell number, and only after that were true diversity and Gini coefficients computed with the tcR R package. The overlap coefficient, calculated on TCRB nucleotide sequences, was used to measure repertoire sharing. As a proxy for the pre-selection repertoire, out-of-frame TCRB sequences from naive cells were analyzed. The clones in this table, taken by TCRdb from immuneACCESS, are in-frame only. Not every clone is retained; where verified, under half of the shortfall comes from an unresolved V gene, and the cause of the rest is unknown. From that table come the V and J calls and clone size; the DNA was used to work out D and trimming. The sample yields hundreds of thousands of clones; 15% were counted once. About 0.097% of the sample is held by the ten biggest clonotypes.

Sequencing was performed on naive CD4+ T cells from blood. In light of the paper, this sample's cell subset or site label describes: true naive CD4+ T cells. In this chain, TRBV9 is recombined with TRBJ1-3, with TRBD1 matching 8 junction bases. The receptor's source is a man aged 18 to 35 in good health. The DNA reads TGTGCCAGCAGCAGACAGGGGACCAGCTCTGGAAACACCATATATTTT. Its product reads: CASSRQGTSSGNTIYF.